Reported below is one TCR beta chain. This CDR3 comprises 14 residues. Germline loops: CDR1 SGHRS, CDR2 YFSETQ. From the 5' RACE reads, TCRdb lists one entry per CDR3 protein and no DNA. The sample is made up of under 200,000 distinct CDR3 sequences, and the top ten hold roughly 2.6% of it. Skipping T cell sorting, the study isolated total RNA directly from whole blood. The sample is drawn from a study of monozygotic twins with inflammatory bowel disease. The clonotype was recovered from a human donor with ulcerative colitis or Crohn's disease, or a healthy co-twin of an affected twin (not recorded which). The chain employs TRBV5-1 and TRBJ2-7; absent DNA, TCRdb's TRBD1 call cannot be checked. Material for sequencing was blood. CDR3 in amino acids: CASSPGQGPYEQYF.